These T cell receptor beta chains were read from a single sample in a study of OX40 agonist ivuxolimab in advanced cancers. Assay: immunoSEQ multiplex PCR; the TCRdb copy retains only in-frame clones and omits some. The sample includes 68,000 or so clones, roughly 85% of them seen just once. The specimen was CD4+ or CD8+ T cells sorted from blood, collected in a trial of the OX40 agonist ivuxolimab. Receptor source: an adult with an advanced solid tumor such as melanoma, head and neck, liver or kidney cancer. CDR3s include the opening cysteine and the closing phenylalanine or tryptophan. The D gene is left open where the match is weak. Expanded clones get a size class; other rows say once, few or many, or leave the size out.

J,D,V,size,DNA,CDR3
TRBJ2-3,TRBD2,TRBV7-6,.,TGTGCCAGCAGCCTCCGACTAGCGGGAGGGCCGCTCGATACGCAGTATTTT,CASSLRLAGGPLDTQYF
TRBJ2-1,TRBD2,TRBV2,.,TGTGCCAGCACAGTTAGCGGGGCATACAATGAGCAGTTCTTC,CASTVSGAYNEQFF
TRBJ2-1,.,TRBV18,.,TGTGCCAGCTCTCTGTCGACCGCAGGGTCCGGTGAGCAGTTCTTC,CASSLSTAGSGEQFF
TRBJ1-1,TRBD1,TRBV7-8,.,TGTGCCAGCAGCGGGACAGGGTTGAACACTGAAGCTTTCTTT,CASSGTGLNTEAFF
TRBJ2-3,.,TRBV7-9,.,TGTGCCAGCAGCTTACGCCTAGGAAGCACAGATACGCAGTATTTT,CASSLRLGSTDTQYF
TRBJ2-1,TRBD2,TRBV9,.,TGTGCCAGCAGCGGGGGACTAGCGGCAGACAATGAGCAGTTCTTC,CASSGGLAADNEQFF
TRBJ2-7,.,TRBV27,.,TGTGCCAGCAGTCGTACAGGGAGGGTTTCCTACGAGCAGTACTTC,CASSRTGRVSYEQYF
TRBJ2-7,.,TRBV6-1,.,TGTGCCAGCAGTGAGGGCTGGGCGGGATACGAGCAGTACTTC,CASSEGWAGYEQYF
TRBJ1-4,.,TRBV7-9,.,TGTGCCAGCAGCCTGAAAGGGGCTCCTGATGAAAAACTGTTTTTT,CASSLKGAPDEKLFF
TRBJ2-3,.,TRBV6-1,.,TGTGCCAGCAGTGATGAGGGCACAGATACGCAGTATTTT,CASSDEGTDTQYF
TRBJ2-2,TRBD1,TRBV19,.,TGTGCCAGTAGTAGAGGGTCGGGACAGGGGAACACCGGGGAGCTGTTTTTT,CASSRGSGQGNTGELFF
TRBJ2-3,.,TRBV5-5,once,TGTGCCAGCAGCTTTGGCCGGGGTTCCAGCACAGATACGCAGTATTTT,CASSFGRGSSTDTQYF
TRBJ1-5,.,TRBV21-1,.,TGTGCCAGCATCCACTTCAGGGGAAATCAGCCCCAGCATTTT,CASIHFRGNQPQHF
TRBJ1-4,TRBD1,TRBV2,.,TGTGCCAGGTGGACAGGGGAGGAGGAAAAACTGTTTTTT,CARWTGEEEKLFF
TRBJ1-1,TRBD1,TRBV27,.,TGTGCCAGCAGTTCCCAGCAGGGGGCAGCTTTCTTT,CASSSQQGAAFF
TRBJ2-2,.,TRBV7-7,.,TGTGCCAGCAGCTTAGCTCGGGGGACCGGGGAGCTGTTTTTT,CASSLARGTGELFF
TRBJ2-5,.,TRBV14,.,TGTGCCAGCAGCGGGGGAATTGTAGAGACCCAGTACTTC,CASSGGIVETQYF